This T cell receptor (beta chain) was found in a study of T cells after yellow fever vaccination. Trimming removed 4 bases at V and 9 bases at J, with 13 bases between. From germline, CDR1 is SQVTM and CDR2 ANQGSEA. CDR3 size: 12 residues. TCRdb re-called the 5' RACE reads with MiXCR, one entry per CDR3 protein. The table lists 500,000 to 650,000 distinct CDR3 sequences, less than 15% of them singletons. The specimen comprised PBMCs, sampled on the day of the yellow fever booster vaccination. This receptor was taken from a man aged 25-40 years who received the YFV17D yellow fever vaccine. J is TRBJ2-4 and V is TRBV29-1, with D maybe TRBD2 (5 bases). In nucleotides, the CDR3 is TGCAGCGTTGCGGGGATTCGGGGCATTCAGTACTTC. The encoded protein is CSVAGIRGIQYF.